The rows below give T cell receptor beta chains drawn from one sample of a study of T cell responses to AZD1222 COVID-19 vaccine. The table came from immunoSEQ multiplex PCR; TCRdb's copy has only in-frame clones and leaves some out. The table records 93,000 or so clones, about 90% of them present only once. Sequenced here: peripheral blood, sampled on day 0 of AZD1222 vaccination. The receptors come from an adult in good health. CDR3s include the opening cysteine and the closing phenylalanine or tryptophan. A D gene is named only where the DNA matches it firmly. The size entry is marked missing in some rows and otherwise reads once, few, many or a size class.

CDR3 length: 15
clone size: NA
J gene: TRBJ1-5
V gene: TRBV6-2/TRBV6-3
D gene: NA
CDR3 DNA: TGTGCCAGCAGTTACGGGACACAAACGGGCCAGCCCCAGCATTTT
CDR3 protein: CASSYGTQTGQPQHF

CDR3 length: 13
clone size: NA
J gene: TRBJ1-5
V gene: TRBV12-3/TRBV12-4
D gene: NA
CDR3 DNA: TGTGCCAGCAGTTTAGCGGAAAATCAGCCCCAGCATTTT
CDR3 protein: CASSLAENQPQHF

CDR3 length: 13
clone size: NA
J gene: TRBJ1-5
V gene: TRBV28
D gene: NA
CDR3 DNA: TGTGCCAGCGGGCCAGCGATCTATCAGCCCCAGCATTTT
CDR3 protein: CASGPAIYQPQHF

CDR3 length: 13
clone size: NA
J gene: TRBJ1-1
V gene: TRBV27
D gene: TRBD1
CDR3 DNA: TGTGCCAGCCTTGCGACAGGGGGCACTGAAGCTTTCTTT
CDR3 protein: CASLATGGTEAFF

CDR3 length: 17
clone size: NA
J gene: TRBJ2-2
V gene: TRBV7-9
D gene: NA
CDR3 DNA: TGTGCCAGCAGCTTAGCCCCCGACTCTAGAGCCACCGGGGAGCTGTTTTTT
CDR3 protein: CASSLAPDSRATGELFF

CDR3 length: 15
clone size: once
J gene: TRBJ2-3
V gene: TRBV6-1
D gene: TRBD2
CDR3 DNA: TGTGCCAGCAGTGAAGAAGCGGGGGGGCCAGATACGCAGTATTTT
CDR3 protein: CASSEEAGGPDTQYF

CDR3 length: 12
clone size: NA
J gene: TRBJ2-1
V gene: TRBV9
D gene: NA
CDR3 DNA: TGTGCCAGCAGCCCCCGGCGGGATGAGCAGTTCTTC
CDR3 protein: CASSPRRDEQFF

CDR3 length: 13
clone size: NA
J gene: TRBJ2-5
V gene: TRBV2
D gene: NA
CDR3 DNA: TGTGCCAGCAAGACGGGGGCCCAAGAGACCCAGTACTTC
CDR3 protein: CASKTGAQETQYF

CDR3 length: 13
clone size: NA
J gene: TRBJ1-1
V gene: TRBV27
D gene: NA
CDR3 DNA: TGTGCCAGCGGCCTAGGAGGGGTCTCTGAAGCTTTCTTT
CDR3 protein: CASGLGGVSEAFF

CDR3 length: 15
clone size: NA
J gene: TRBJ1-3
V gene: TRBV6-5
D gene: NA
CDR3 DNA: TGTGCCAGCAGTAGGGATGGGGTCTCTGGAAACACCATATATTTT
CDR3 protein: CASSRDGVSGNTIYF

CDR3 length: 13
clone size: NA
J gene: TRBJ1-2
V gene: TRBV7-9
D gene: NA
CDR3 DNA: TGTGCCAGCAGCTTACAGGGATGGGATGGCTACACCTTC
CDR3 protein: CASSLQGWDGYTF

CDR3 length: 12
clone size: once
J gene: TRBJ1-2
V gene: TRBV3-1/TRBV3-2
D gene: NA
CDR3 DNA: TGTGCCAGCAGCCAGGGCCCTTATGGCTACACCTTC
CDR3 protein: CASSQGPYGYTF

CDR3 length: 16
clone size: NA
J gene: TRBJ2-5
V gene: TRBV24-1
D gene: NA
CDR3 DNA: TGTGCCACCAGTGATTTGAGGCAGGGCGGGGTGGAGACCCAGTACTTC
CDR3 protein: CATSDLRQGGVETQYF

CDR3 length: 14
clone size: NA
J gene: TRBJ1-1
V gene: TRBV7-9
D gene: NA
CDR3 DNA: TGTGCCAGCAGCTTGGCAGGACCGAACACTGAAGCTTTCTTT
CDR3 protein: CASSLAGPNTEAFF

CDR3 length: 13
clone size: once
J gene: TRBJ2-2
V gene: TRBV11-3
D gene: NA
CDR3 DNA: TGTGCCAGCAGCTTAATGAGGACCGGGGAGCTGTTTTTT
CDR3 protein: CASSLMRTGELFF

CDR3 length: 15
clone size: NA
J gene: TRBJ2-7
V gene: TRBV10-3
D gene: TRBD2
CDR3 DNA: TGTGCCATCAGCCCGACTAGCGGGGCCTCCGGCGAGCAGTACTTC
CDR3 protein: CAISPTSGASGEQYF

CDR3 length: 16
clone size: few
J gene: TRBJ2-4
V gene: TRBV4-1
D gene: NA
CDR3 DNA: TGCGCCAGCAGCCAAGATCGGGCTTGGTACAAAAACATTCAGTACTTC
CDR3 protein: CASSQDRAWYKNIQYF

CDR3 length: 14
clone size: NA
J gene: TRBJ2-6
V gene: TRBV7-7
D gene: NA
CDR3 DNA: TGTGCCAGCAGCGAATCCCCTGGGGCCAACGTCCTGACTTTC
CDR3 protein: CASSESPGANVLTF

CDR3 length: 14
clone size: NA
J gene: TRBJ1-5
V gene: TRBV7-9
D gene: NA
CDR3 DNA: TGTGCCAGCAGCCAAATAGGTAACAATCAGCCCCAGCATTTT
CDR3 protein: CASSQIGNNQPQHF

CDR3 length: 11
clone size: NA
J gene: TRBJ1-1
V gene: TRBV20-1
D gene: NA
CDR3 DNA: TGCAGTGCTACCGGAGGTACTGAAGCTTTCTTT
CDR3 protein: CSATGGTEAFF

CDR3 length: 15
clone size: NA
J gene: TRBJ2-7
V gene: TRBV11-2
D gene: TRBD1
CDR3 DNA: TGTGCCAGCAGCCCACGGCAGCGGACAGGCAACGAGCAGTACTTC
CDR3 protein: CASSPRQRTGNEQYF

CDR3 length: 12
clone size: NA
J gene: TRBJ1-4
V gene: TRBV28
D gene: NA
CDR3 DNA: TGTGCCAGCAGGGGGGATGAGGAAAAACTGTTTTTT
CDR3 protein: CASRGDEEKLFF

CDR3 length: 14
clone size: NA
J gene: TRBJ2-4
V gene: TRBV2
D gene: NA
CDR3 DNA: TGTGCCAGCGGGCAGTCTCTAGCCAAAAACATTCAGTACTTC
CDR3 protein: CASGQSLAKNIQYF

CDR3 length: 14
clone size: NA
J gene: TRBJ2-2
V gene: TRBV6-5
D gene: TRBD1
CDR3 DNA: TGTGCCAGCCCCGGACAGGGGGACACCGGGGAGCTGTTTTTT
CDR3 protein: CASPGQGDTGELFF

CDR3 length: 15
clone size: NA
J gene: TRBJ2-7
V gene: TRBV4-2
D gene: TRBD2
CDR3 DNA: TGTGCCAGCAGCCAAGAACTAGCGGGGAGATACGAGCAGTACTTC
CDR3 protein: CASSQELAGRYEQYF

CDR3 length: 15
clone size: NA
J gene: TRBJ2-7
V gene: TRBV15
D gene: NA
CDR3 DNA: TGTGCCACCAGCAGAGATGACGGGACGTCGGAGAGACAGTACTTC
CDR3 protein: CATSRDDGTSERQYF

CDR3 length: 12
clone size: NA
J gene: TRBJ1-3
V gene: TRBV9
D gene: NA
CDR3 DNA: TGTGCCAGCAGCGTACTTTCGGGCACCATATATTTT
CDR3 protein: CASSVLSGTIYF

CDR3 length: 16
clone size: NA
J gene: TRBJ1-2
V gene: TRBV6-5
D gene: TRBD1
CDR3 DNA: TGTGCCAGCAGTTACTCCCCGGACAGGGTGTACTATGGCTACACCTTC
CDR3 protein: CASSYSPDRVYYGYTF

CDR3 length: 12
clone size: once
J gene: TRBJ1-1
V gene: TRBV18
D gene: NA
CDR3 DNA: TGTGCCAGCTCACCCGGACGGTCTGAAGCTTTCTTT
CDR3 protein: CASSPGRSEAFF

CDR3 length: 14
clone size: NA
J gene: TRBJ1-1
V gene: TRBV5-1
D gene: NA
CDR3 DNA: TGCGCCAGCAGCATGTCAGGGGCCGACACTGAAGCTTTCTTT
CDR3 protein: CASSMSGADTEAFF

CDR3 length: 15
clone size: NA
J gene: TRBJ2-7
V gene: TRBV30
D gene: NA
CDR3 DNA: TGTGCCTGGAGTCCACCCCAGCGTGCTTTAGACGAGCAGTACTTC
CDR3 protein: CAWSPPQRALDEQYF

CDR3 length: 13
clone size: NA
J gene: TRBJ1-1
V gene: TRBV27
D gene: NA
CDR3 DNA: TGTGCCAGCAGTCCCGGGGGGGGGACTGAAGCTTTCTTT
CDR3 protein: CASSPGGGTEAFF

CDR3 length: 12
clone size: NA
J gene: TRBJ2-1
V gene: TRBV29-1
D gene: NA
CDR3 DNA: TGCAGCGTTGATACAAGCGGAGATGAGCAGTTCTTC
CDR3 protein: CSVDTSGDEQFF

CDR3 length: 14
clone size: few
J gene: TRBJ1-6
V gene: TRBV30
D gene: NA
CDR3 DNA: TGTGCCTGGGCGTTCGGGGGGACTAATTCACCCCTCCACTTT
CDR3 protein: CAWAFGGTNSPLHF

CDR3 length: 18
clone size: NA
J gene: TRBJ1-1
V gene: TRBV6-2/TRBV6-3
D gene: NA
CDR3 DNA: TGTGCCAGCAGTTTCTCAGGTCCCGCCCTCCTCATGAACACTGAAGCTTTCTTT
CDR3 protein: CASSFSGPALLMNTEAFF

CDR3 length: 14
clone size: NA
J gene: TRBJ2-7
V gene: TRBV5-1
D gene: NA
CDR3 DNA: TGCGCCAGCATGCCTGGGGTGTCCACCTACGAGCAGTACTTC
CDR3 protein: CASMPGVSTYEQYF

CDR3 length: 18
clone size: once
J gene: TRBJ2-4
V gene: TRBV6-1
D gene: TRBD1
CDR3 DNA: TGTGCCAGCAGTGAAGCAGGTATTTGGGGACAGGTAAAAAACATTCAGTACTTC
CDR3 protein: CASSEAGIWGQVKNIQYF

CDR3 length: 14
clone size: NA
J gene: TRBJ2-6
V gene: TRBV19
D gene: NA
CDR3 DNA: TGTGCCAGCCTAGGGGGCTCTGGGGCCAACGTCCTGACTTTC
CDR3 protein: CASLGGSGANVLTF

CDR3 length: 14
clone size: NA
J gene: TRBJ1-1
V gene: TRBV7-9
D gene: NA
CDR3 DNA: TGTGCCAGCAGCTTTGTAAAGGGAACGTTTGAAGCTTTCTTT
CDR3 protein: CASSFVKGTFEAFF

CDR3 length: 12
clone size: NA
J gene: TRBJ2-3
V gene: TRBV2
D gene: NA
CDR3 DNA: TGTGCCAGCAGTGAAAACACAGATACGCAGTATTTT
CDR3 protein: CASSENTDTQYF

CDR3 length: 14
clone size: NA
J gene: TRBJ1-1
V gene: TRBV25-1
D gene: NA
CDR3 DNA: TGTGCCAGCAGTGAGTCAGGGGCGAACACTGAAGCTTTCTTT
CDR3 protein: CASSESGANTEAFF